This paragraph reports one TCR beta chain. Its cognate antigen is unknown. The data were produced by immunoSEQ multiplex PCR, yet TCRdb's version contains in-frame clones alone and is incomplete. This sample has roughly 71,000 clones, with 94% found just once. The sample is drawn from a study of cytomegalovirus exposure and HLA in healthy donors. The CDR3 runs 17 residues. CDR1 SGHDN and CDR2 FVKESK come from the germline V gene. Trimming shortened V by 0 bases and J by 5 bases, and 19 bases separated the two germline ends. Notes on the study in general: In the roughly 130 validation repertoires, a later analysis found that first-cohort TCR clusters tended to co-occur.

Specimen: PBMCs. This chain uses TRBV14 with TRBJ1-1, with TRBD1 as a possible D gene (5 bases). This receptor was taken from a woman in her late teens or twenties in good health and CMV-seronegative. The CDR3: CASSQETWGRVGTEAFF. The CDR3 DNA reads TGTGCCAGCAGCCAAGAAACTTGGGGGAGGGTAGGGACTGAAGCTTTCTTT.